Listed here is a single TCR beta chain. As yet, its antigen is unknown. TCRdb re-called the 5' RACE reads through MiXCR, storing one row per CDR3 protein. The top ten hold over 12% of the sample, which has some 500,000 distinct CDR3 sequences, roughly 14% seen once. This record belongs to a study of T cells after yellow fever vaccination. General observations from the study: Just a small share of clonotypes turned up in the CD4 compartment as well as the CD8 compartment. At about 97% for CD4 and 70% to 90% for CD8, most primary-vaccination clones showed up again after the booster.

The CDR3 covers 14 residues. The ends were cut back, 9 bases at V and 4 bases at J, with 16 bases in the middle. Germline V gene lookup returns CDR1 SEHNR and CDR2 FQNEAQ (reference sequence). The chain has TRBV7-9 and TRBJ1-5, with D possibly being TRBD1 (5 bases). The source of this sequence is a man aged 25-45 years who received the YFV17D yellow fever vaccine. This sample comprised PBMCs, obtained on the day of the yellow fever booster vaccination. The CDR3 nucleotides read TGTGCCAGTCAGGGAAGCAATTGGAATCAGCCCCAGCATTTT. It yields the protein CASQGSNWNQPQHF.